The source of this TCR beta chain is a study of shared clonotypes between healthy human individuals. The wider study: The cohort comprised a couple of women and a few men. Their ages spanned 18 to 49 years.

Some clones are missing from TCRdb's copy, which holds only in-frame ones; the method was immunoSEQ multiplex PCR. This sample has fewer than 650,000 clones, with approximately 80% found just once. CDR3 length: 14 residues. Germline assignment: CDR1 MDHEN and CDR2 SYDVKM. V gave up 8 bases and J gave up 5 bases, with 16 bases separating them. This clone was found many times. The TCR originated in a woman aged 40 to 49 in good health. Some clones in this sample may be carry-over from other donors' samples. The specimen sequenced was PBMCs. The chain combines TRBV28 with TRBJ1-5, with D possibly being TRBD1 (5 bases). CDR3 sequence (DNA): TGTGCCAGCGAAAGGGTTGGACACTATCAGCCCCAGCATTTT. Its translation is CASERVGHYQPQHF.